This T cell receptor beta chain was retrieved from a study of human T cells and chemical hapten exposure. Study in general: The study lasted 20 to 30 weeks, and patients were dosed weekly with diphenylcyclopropenone on the scalp throughout.

Via MiXCR, TCRdb re-called the RACE reads, giving one row per CDR3 protein. The data contain approximately 370,000 distinct CDR3 sequences, approximately 5.8% of them singletons. Germline V gene data show CDR1 as SEHNR and CDR2 as FQNEAQ (reference sequence). This CDR3 comprises 14 residues. This clonotype has just a few counts. One junction end disagrees with the germline gene, perhaps due to a read error. Time point here: pre-sensitization, week 0. Treatment described: therapeutic diphenylcyclopropenone sensitization with weekly scalp DPC. In every case, blood was obtained before the patch test was applied.

The sequenced sample was whole blood, obtained in connection with sensitization to the hapten diphenylcyclopropenone (DPC). J is TRBJ1-1 and V is TRBV7-9, with unresolved D. The receptor comes from a woman under 30 with alopecia areata. Some clones in this sample may be carry-over from other donors' samples. CDR3 in amino acids: CASSLVLGNTEAFF. DNA for the CDR3: TGTGCCAGCAGTTTAGTATTGGGTAACACTGAAGCTTTCTTT. The variable domain in full, with the rest retrieved from reference TRBV7-9 and TRBJ1-1, is DTGVSQNPRHKITKRGQNVTFRCDPISEHNRLYWYRQTLGQGPEFLTYFQNEAQLEKSRLLSDRFSAERPKGSFSTLEIQRTEQGDSAMYLCASSLVLGNTEAFFGQGTRLTVV.